This T cell receptor beta chain was identified during a study of CD8 T cells in ankylosing spondylitis. TCRdb ran MiXCR on the 5' RACE reads and lists one entry per CDR3 protein. The table records about 150,000 distinct CDR3 sequences, just under 7.5% of them present only once. Overall study findings and caveats: Among TCR beta sequences, a motif of eight highly homologous variants appeared characteristic of ankylosing spondylitis blood.

On this clonotype: Its antigen is not known.

Material for sequencing was blood, either unsorted or a sorted T cell fraction (not recorded which). The TCR sequence derives from a female donor with ankylosing spondylitis or in good health (not recorded which).

This chain's CDR3 is CASSFVPWGATEAFF. CDR3 DNA: TGTGCCAGCAGCTTTGTTCCTTGGGGAGCCACTGAAGCTTTCTTT. The V gene is TRBV7-9, the J gene TRBJ1-1; the D is unclear. The V end lost 3 bases, the J end lost 4 bases, and 15 bases lay between the germline ends. Germline values: CDR1 SEHNR, CDR2 FQNEAQ (reference sequence). This CDR3 spans 15 amino acids. Full variable domain (rest looked up from reference TRBV7-9 and TRBJ1-1): DTGVSQNPRHKITKRGQNVTFRCDPISEHNRLYWYRQTLGQGPEFLTYFQNEAQLEKSRLLSDRFSAERPKGSFSTLEIQRTEQGDSAMYLCASSFVPWGATEAFFGQGTRLTVV.